Below are 4 T cell receptor beta chains sequenced from a single sample in a study of cytomegalovirus exposure and HLA in healthy donors. The PCR made use of 60 Vbeta and 13 Jbeta primers. TCRdb keeps only in-frame clones here, not all; method: immunoSEQ multiplex PCR. This table has 150,000 to 200,000 clones, about three quarters appearing once. The sample was PBMCs. These receptors were taken from a man aged 25 to 45 in good health and CMV-seropositive.

J is TRBJ1-1 and V is TRBV9; perhaps TRBD1 as D (6 bases). Trimming shortened V by 3 bases and J by 2 bases, and 8 bases separated the two germline ends. CDR3 length: 13 amino acids. From germline, CDR1 is SGDLS and CDR2 YYNGEE. DNA for the CDR3: TGTGCCAGCAGCGCCGGGACAAACACTGAAGCTTTCTTT. This codes for CASSAGTNTEAFF.

This clone appeared a few times. This rearrangement joins TRBV13 to TRBJ2-2; maybe TRBD2 (5 bases). The germline V gene encodes CDR1 PRHDT and CDR2 FYEKMQ (reference sequence). The CDR3 covers 14 residues. V lost 5 bases and J lost 2, with 9 bases in between. The DNA for the CDR3 is TGTGCCAGCAGCCCCGAGGGTAACACCGGGGAGCTGTTTTTT. Amino acid sequence: CASSPEGNTGELFF.

The chain recombines TRBV5-5 with TRBJ2-1, with TRBD2 identical over 8 bases. The germline CDR1 and CDR2 sequences are SGHKS and YYEKEE (reference sequence). After removal of 2 bases from V and 9 bases from J, the junction contained 4 bases not matched to a gene. The CDR3 totals 13 residues. CDR3 DNA: TGTGCCAGCAGCTTAGGACTAGCACCTGAGCAGTTCTTC. Protein sequence: CASSLGLAPEQFF.

The chain uses TRBV6-5 and TRBJ1-1, with D possibly matching TRBD1 (5 bases). Trimming removed 6 bases from V and 10 bases from J, with 27 bases in between. The CDR3 is 16 amino acids. CDR1 and CDR2 from the germline V gene are MNHEY and SVGAGI. The CDR3 region has the DNA TGTGCCAGCAGCTACCTTGGGGGGAGGTCCCCGATCGGAGCTTTCTTT. Its translation is CASSYLGGRSPIGAFF.